Following are 10 T cell receptor beta chains from one sample sequenced in a study of blood T cell repertoires in COVID-19. Some clones are missing from TCRdb's copy, which holds only in-frame ones; the method was immunoSEQ multiplex PCR. The sample lists under 200,000 clones; roughly 86% were seen once. The sequenced material came from peripheral blood. These receptor sequences come from a man in his forties or fifties with active or convalescent COVID-19.

This chain uses TRBV6-5 with TRBJ1-2; the D gene is possibly TRBD1 (6 bases). CDR1 is MNHEY and CDR2 is SVGAGI in the germline V gene. Trimming stripped 5 bases from V and 8 bases from J, with 15 bases between. The CDR3 spans 13 residues. CDR3 residues: CASSPQGSEGYTF. The DNA for the CDR3 is TGTGCCAGCAGTCCACAGGGTAGTGAAGGCTACACCTTC.

V gene TRBV5-1 combines with J gene TRBJ1-4; D is unclear. The V gene lost 0 bases and the J gene lost 6 bases, with 9 bases spanning the gap. This CDR3 spans 14 amino acids. Per germline, CDR1 SGHRS and CDR2 YFSETQ. CDR3 sequence reads: CASSLGRLDEKLFF. DNA for the CDR3: TGCGCCAGCAGCTTGGGCCGCCTAGATGAAAAACTGTTTTTT.

V is TRBV7-9 and J is TRBJ2-1, with 14 bases matching TRBD2. CDR1 and CDR2 from the germline V gene are SEHNR and FQNEAQ (reference sequence). This CDR3 is 19 amino acids long. V trimming: 6 bases; J trimming: 7 bases; junction bases outside the gene matches: 17. CDR3 in DNA: TGTGCCAGCAGACGACAGACTAGCGGGGGGGCCTACGTAAGAAATGAGCAGTTCTTC. It is translated as CASRRQTSGGAYVRNEQFF.

The sample holds one count of this clone. The chain couples TRBV6-6 to TRBJ1-4; possible D gene TRBD1, 6 bases. The V gene lost 2 bases and the J gene lost 16 bases, with 14 bases spanning the gap. This CDR3 region has 12 residues. Germline loops: CDR1 MNHNY, CDR2 SVGAGI (reference sequence). CDR3 sequence (DNA): TGTGCCAGCAGTTACAGGGACAAAGGGACGTTTTTT. As protein: CASSYRDKGTFF.

The chain has TRBV4-3 and TRBJ1-2, with D perhaps matching TRBD1 (6 bases). Germline V CDR1 and CDR2: LGHNA, YSLEER. Trimming cost V 5 bases and J 6 bases, with 16 bases left between them. This CDR3 has 14 amino acids. The CDR3 protein is CASSEQGMGNGYTF. CDR3 coding DNA: TGCGCCAGCAGCGAACAGGGTATGGGGAATGGCTACACCTTC.

A word on this clone: The junction differs from germline at one of its ends, possibly a read error. The chain links TRBV7-7 to TRBJ2-2; TRBD1 might be the D (6 bases). CDR1 is SSHAT, CDR2 FNYEAQ, per germline (reference sequence). This CDR3 is 16 amino acids long. CDR3: CASSLARTGITGELFF. CDR3 DNA: TGTGCTAGCAGCTTAGCCCGAACAGGGATAACCGGGGAGCTGTTTTTT.

This clone occurred a few times. The chain joins TRBV21-1 to TRBJ2-5; the table gives TRBD2 as D, unverified against the DNA. TRBV21-1 represents a pseudogene. This CDR3 comprises 10 residues. The CDR3 loop is CASSRETQYF. Here the CDR3 DNA reads TGTGCCAGCAGCCGAGAGACCCAGTACTTC.

The rearrangement joins TRBV28 to TRBJ1-5; D is possibly TRBD1 (5 bases). The CDR3 is made up of 15 amino acids. Germline V gene data show CDR1 as MDHEN and CDR2 as SYDVKM. The V gene lost 6 bases and the J gene lost 6 bases, with 18 bases spanning the gap. CDR3 DNA sequence: TGTGCCAGCAGACCGGGACTGGGGAGTAGTCAGCCCCAGCATTTT. Amino acids: CASRPGLGSSQPQHF.

This clone was detected only a few times. The chain has TRBV7-9 and TRBJ1-3; D ambiguous. The CDR3 sequence is 16 residues long. Germline CDR1 SEHNR, CDR2 FQNEAQ (reference sequence). V was shortened by 5 bases and J by 0 bases, with 14 bases between the two germline ends. CDR3 nucleotide sequence: TGTGCCAGCAGCCGATTGACATACACCTCTGGAAACACCATATATTTT. It yields the protein CASSRLTYTSGNTIYF.

This clone was recorded only once. The CDR3, as DNA: TGTGCCAGCAGCGAGGACAGGGGTGGGGGCTACACCTTC. Translated: CASSEDRGGGYTF. V is TRBV9 and J is TRBJ1-2; TRBD1 matches at 9 bases. CDR3 length equals 13 residues. Germline assignment: CDR1 SGDLS and CDR2 YYNGEE. J was trimmed by 8 bases and V by 3 bases; bases with no gene match: 5.